A single sample gave rise to the 7 T cell receptor beta chains below, sequenced in a study of cytomegalovirus exposure and HLA in healthy donors. Primers for the PCR totalled 60 Vbeta and 13 Jbeta. The method was immunoSEQ multiplex PCR; TCRdb's version includes in-frame clones alone and lacks a portion of them. The data contain 150,000 to 190,000 clones, roughly 82% of them singletons. Material for sequencing was PBMCs. These receptors all come from a woman in her forties or fifties in good health and CMV-seropositive.

The chain recombines TRBV4-3 with TRBJ1-6, with 7 nucleotides matching TRBD1. The germline CDR1 and CDR2 sequences are LGHNA and YSLEER. This CDR3 has 15 residues. J lost 7 bases, V lost 2 bases, and 5 bases had no gene match. In DNA, the CDR3 is TGCGCCAGCAGCCAACCGGGACAGCCAAATTCACCCCTCCACTTT. Translated: CASSQPGQPNSPLHF.

Remarks on this clone: Additional DNA sequences in this sample encode the identical CDR3. The J gene is TRBJ2-7, the V gene TRBV30; 9 nucleotides align to TRBD1. Germline lookup yields CDR1 GTSNPN and CDR2 SVGIG (reference sequence). Trimming cost V 3 bases and J 2 bases; bases outside gene matches: 8. This CDR3 has 15 amino acids. CDR3 loop: CAWSIGQGIPYEQYF. CDR3 DNA: TGTGCCTGGAGCATAGGACAGGGGATCCCCTACGAGCAGTACTTC.

V and J are TRBV5-6 and TRBJ1-2; unclear D gene. The CDR3 extends over 14 amino acids. Germline V CDR1 and CDR2: SGHDT, YYEEEE. The V gene lost 0 bases and the J gene lost 8 bases, with 14 bases spanning the gap. CDR3 DNA sequence: TGTGCCAGCAGCTTGGGCGACTTACGGAGGGGCTACACCTTC. Its translation: CASSLGDLRRGYTF.

V gene TRBV5-1 combines with J gene TRBJ2-1, with D unclear. Germline V gene lookup returns CDR1 SGHRS and CDR2 YFSETQ. V was shortened by 6 bases and J by 0 bases, with 10 bases between the two germline ends. The CDR3 is made up of 14 amino acids. CDR3 sequence: CASTRETSYNEQFF. Here the CDR3 DNA reads TGCGCCAGCACGCGAGAAACCTCCTACAATGAGCAGTTCTTC.

The rearrangement joins TRBV5-6 to TRBJ1-2; D might be TRBD1 (5 bases). This CDR3 region has 14 residues. Germline CDR1 SGHDT, CDR2 YYEEEE. V dropped 3 bases and J dropped 4 bases, with 13 bases sitting between them. Here the CDR3 reads CASSSGLKAYGYTF. CDR3 DNA: TGTGCCAGCAGCTCAGGGCTTAAAGCCTATGGCTACACCTTC.

The J gene is TRBJ2-5, the V gene TRBV9, with a tentative D call TRBD2 (5 bases). The CDR3 spans 15 residues. The germline CDR1 and CDR2 sequences are SGDLS and YYNGEE. Trimming took 0 bases from V and 5 from J, leaving 14 bases between them. The chain's CDR3 is CASSVAGISQETQYF. The CDR3 region has the DNA TGTGCCAGCAGCGTAGCCGGGATTAGCCAGGAGACCCAGTACTTC.

The V gene is TRBV30, the J gene TRBJ2-3, with D possibly matching TRBD2 (5 bases). Germline-derived CDR1 and CDR2 are GTSNPN and SVGIG (reference sequence). The CDR3 contains 15 residues. Between the trimmed V and J ends, which lost 0 bases and 2 bases, there was a span of 12 bases. Written as DNA, the CDR3 is TGTGCCTGGAGTGTATTGCCGGGGAACACAGATACGCAGTATTTT. Amino acid sequence: CAWSVLPGNTDTQYF.